Following are 32 T cell receptor beta chains from one sample sequenced in a study of T cell responses to AZD1222 COVID-19 vaccine (dated by TCRdb to 2020 to 2022). Receptor amplification or capture employed the immunoSEQ multiplex PCR assay. TCRdb provides this immuneACCESS table in a form limited to in-frame rearrangements. Some clones are lacking; in checked studies, under half of them reflect an unresolved V gene, and why the rest are absent is not known. The sample table contains roughly 100,000 clones; only one count was recorded for about 92% of them. Of the sample, 4% to 6% falls within the top ten clones. What the time point label conveys for this sample: baseline before first vaccination. This specimen consisted of peripheral blood, obtained on day 0 of AZD1222 vaccination. Receptors originate from an adult in good health.

The gene calls are TRBV7-9 and TRBJ2-1; 9 bases match TRBD1. The CDR3 is 19 amino acids. V trimming: 4 bases; J trimming: 3 bases; junction bases outside the gene matches: 16. Germline CDR1 is SEHNR and CDR2 is FQNEAQ (reference sequence). DNA of the CDR3: TGTGCCAGCAGCTCGTTCGCCCTCCGTCGGGACAGGGTCTACAATGAGCAGTTCTTC. Translating it yields CASSSFALRRDRVYNEQFF.

The CDR3 here is CASSGGQSKAFF. The CDR3 nucleotides are TGTGCCAGTAGTGGGGGACAGAGCAAAGCTTTCTTT. This chain links TRBV19 with TRBJ1-1; 7 bases match TRBD1. The length of the CDR3 is 12 residues. The V segment lost 5 bases and the J segment 9 bases; nucleotides outside the gene matches: 6. The germline V gene encodes CDR1 LNHDA and CDR2 SQIVND (reference sequence).

V gene TRBV30 combines with J gene TRBJ1-4; 7 bases are a match to TRBD1. The length of the CDR3 is 15 residues. Losses at the gene ends were 3 bases for V and 8 bases for J; bases not matched to a gene: 12. Per the germline V gene, CDR1 is GTSNPN and CDR2 is SVGIG (reference sequence). For the CDR3, the DNA is TGTGCCTGGAGCCCCGGGGGGACAGAGGGGGAAAAACTGTTTTTT. Residues: CAWSPGGTEGEKLFF.

A single count supports this clone. The V gene is TRBV25-1, the J gene TRBJ2-1; perhaps TRBD2 as D (6 bases). V lost 8 bases to trimming and J lost 9 bases, with 17 bases between them. The CDR3 extends over 13 amino acids. Germline V gene sequence: CDR1 MGHDK, CDR2 SYGVNS. CDR3 in DNA: TGTGCCAGCCGCCGGGAGACCTCGGGTGAGCAGTTCTTC. Encoded protein: CASRRETSGEQFF.

This rearrangement joins TRBV9 to TRBJ1-4; TRBD1 is a possible D gene (5 bases). The V and J ends lost 3 bases and 8 bases respectively, with 17 bases between them. CDR1 and CDR2 (germline): SGDLS, YYNGEE. The CDR3 totals 15 residues. DNA of the CDR3: TGTGCCAGCAGCGCCGGGACCTCCAATTCGGAAAAACTGTTTTTT. Protein: CASSAGTSNSEKLFF.

The chain carries TRBV28 and TRBJ2-7; TRBD1 agrees at 11 bases. The trim removed 3 bases at V and 5 bases at J, leaving 3 bases unmatched. This CDR3 contains 14 residues. From germline, CDR1 is MDHEN and CDR2 SYDVKM. This CDR3 is CASSLGQGGNEQYF. The CDR3 DNA is TGTGCCAGCAGTTTGGGACAGGGGGGGAACGAGCAGTACTTC.

The chain carries TRBV28 and TRBJ1-2, with 7 bases matching TRBD1. CDR3 length: 13 amino acids. After removal of 6 bases from V and 8 bases from J, the junction contained 9 bases not matched to a gene. CDR1 is MDHEN, CDR2 SYDVKM, per germline. The CDR3 reads CASREQTGKGYTF. The CDR3 coding sequence is TGTGCCAGCAGGGAACAGACAGGGAAGGGCTACACCTTC.

This chain connects TRBV7-3 to TRBJ2-7; 12 bases are a match to TRBD1. Germline V CDR1 and CDR2: SGHTA, FQGTGA. The CDR3 runs to 15 residues. The trim removed 5 bases at V and 0 bases at J, leaving 2 bases unmatched. CDR3 amino acids: CASSGGQGASYEQYF. DNA of the CDR3: TGTGCCAGCAGCGGGGGACAGGGGGCCTCCTACGAGCAGTACTTC.

This chain uses TRBV28 with TRBJ1-3; a possible D gene is TRBD1 (6 bases). Between the trimmed V and J ends, which lost 6 bases and 0 bases, there was a span of 12 bases. This CDR3 region has 15 residues. Looked up from germline, CDR1 is MDHEN and CDR2 is SYDVKM. For the CDR3, the DNA is TGTGCCAGCAGAACGGACAGCAACTCTGGAAACACCATATATTTT. Residues: CASRTDSNSGNTIYF.

In DNA form, the CDR3 reads TGTGCCAGCAGGGGTAGCGGGGCGGAACAGTACTTC. Amino acids: CASRGSGAEQYF. V and J are TRBV6-5 and TRBJ2-7; TRBD2 aligns across 8 bases. CDR3 length: 12 residues. Germline CDR1 reads MNHEY; CDR2 reads SVGAGI. The J segment lost 10 bases and the V segment lost 6 bases, leaving 8 bases of the junction unmatched.

This chain joins TRBV5-1 and TRBJ2-7; TRBD2 matches at 7 bases. J was trimmed by 1 base and V by 4 bases; bases with no gene match: 5. The length of the CDR3 is 14 residues. The germline V gene has CDR1 SGHRS and CDR2 YFSETQ. CDR3 in amino acids: CASSLSGGSYEQYF. The CDR3 DNA is TGCGCCAGCAGCCTATCGGGGGGATCCTACGAGCAGTACTTC.

The chain employs TRBV6-4 and TRBJ1-5; 8 bases align to TRBD1. The V gene end was trimmed by 2 bases and the J gene end by 7 bases; junction bases not matched to a gene: 10. This CDR3 is 16 amino acids long. Germline V gene lookup returns CDR1 MRHNA and CDR2 SNTAGT. CDR3 in amino acids: CASSDPRQGRWQPQHF. In DNA form, the CDR3 reads TGTGCCAGCAGTGACCCGCGACAGGGGAGGTGGCAGCCCCAGCATTTT.

The J gene is TRBJ2-1, the V gene TRBV14, with no clear D. V was trimmed by 1 base and J by 4 bases, leaving 11 bases between them. Looked up from germline, CDR1 is SGHDN and CDR2 is FVKESK. The CDR3 consists of 15 residues. This CDR3 reads CASSQGQWGYNEQFF. DNA for the CDR3: TGTGCCAGCAGCCAAGGGCAGTGGGGTTACAATGAGCAGTTCTTC.

The chain recombines TRBV3-1 (or the pseudogene TRBV3-2) with TRBJ2-2, with unresolved D. Between the trimmed V and J ends, which lost 1 base and 5 bases, there was a span of 8 bases. This CDR3 has 14 amino acids. The germline CDR1 and CDR2 sequences are LGHDT and YNNKEL (reference sequence). The CDR3 sequence is CASSQVVETGELFF. In nucleotides, the CDR3 is TGTGCCAGCAGCCAAGTTGTTGAGACCGGGGAGCTGTTTTTT.

The CDR3 coding sequence is TGTGCCAGCAGCTCGACAGGCGCCAAAGGAAACACCATATATTTT. It translates to CASSSTGAKGNTIYF. J is TRBJ1-3 and V is TRBV7-8, with a tentative D call TRBD1 (6 bases). Trimming took 4 bases from V and 4 from J, leaving 14 bases between them. The CDR3 consists of 15 residues. The germline CDR1 and CDR2 sequences are SGHVS and FQNEAQ.

The V gene is TRBV18, the J gene TRBJ1-3; D perhaps matches TRBD1 (6 bases). Germline V gene lookup returns CDR1 KGHSH and CDR2 LQKENI. Trimming removed 4 bases at V and 4 bases at J, with 14 bases between. The CDR3 extends over 15 amino acids. CDR3 sequence: CASSRETGPGNTIYF. CDR3 nucleotide sequence: TGTGCCAGCTCACGGGAGACAGGTCCCGGAAACACCATATATTTT.

The CDR3 loop reads CASSLAVPTDGYTF. In nucleotides, the CDR3 is TGTGCCAGCAGCTTAGCTGTACCGACGGATGGCTACACCTTC. The V call is TRBV7-2, the J call TRBJ1-2; D is unclear. Germline V gives CDR1 SGHTA, CDR2 FQGNSA. V lost 0 bases to trimming and J lost 6 bases, with 11 bases between them. The CDR3 runs to 14 residues.

J is TRBJ2-7 and V is TRBV7-2, with TRBD2 matching 7 bases. The V and J ends lost 5 bases and 1 base, in that order; junction bases with no gene match: 8. This CDR3 contains 15 residues. Per the germline V gene, CDR1 is SGHTA and CDR2 is FQGNSA. CDR3 DNA: TGTGCCAGCAGCGCCCAGGAGCGGGGATCCTACGAGCAGTACTTC. Its translation is CASSAQERGSYEQYF. Filled out from reference TRBV7-2 and TRBJ2-7, the complete variable domain reads GAGVSQSPSNKVTEKGKDVELRCDPISGHTALYWYRQSLGQGLEFLIYFQGNSAPDKSGLPSDRFSAERTGGSVSTLTIQRTQQEDSAVYLCASSAQERGSYEQYFGPGTRLTVT.

The rearrangement joins TRBV20-1 to TRBJ2-1, with D possibly being TRBD1 or TRBD2 (5 bases each). Trimming stripped 6 bases from V and 8 bases from J, with 11 bases between. Looked up from germline, CDR1 is DFQATT and CDR2 is SNEGSKA (reference sequence). This CDR3 is 11 amino acids long. CDR3 amino acids: CSASVGDEQFF. CDR3 sequence (DNA): TGCAGTGCATCTGTGGGGGATGAGCAGTTCTTC.

This chain connects TRBV5-1 to TRBJ2-3, with 7 bases matching TRBD1. The V segment lost 3 bases and the J segment 2 bases; nucleotides outside the gene matches: 3. This CDR3 is 14 amino acids long. Per the germline V gene, CDR1 is SGHRS and CDR2 is YFSETQ. In DNA form, the CDR3 reads TGCGCCAGCAGCTCAGGACAGGACACAGATACGCAGTATTTT. It is translated as CASSSGQDTDTQYF.

The chain couples TRBV6-5 to TRBJ1-4; D is possibly TRBD1 (6 bases). The V end lost 6 bases, the J end lost 3 bases, and 8 bases lay between the germline ends. CDR1 is MNHEY and CDR2 is SVGAGI in the germline V gene. The CDR3 contains 13 residues. The CDR3 loop reads CASSRTANEKLFF. The CDR3 DNA reads as TGTGCCAGCAGCAGGACAGCTAATGAAAAACTGTTTTTT.

DNA for the CDR3: TGTGCCAGTAGTATAGACCCTGGGGCCAACGTCCTGACTTTC. Its protein product is CASSIDPGANVLTF. The chain links TRBV19 to TRBJ2-6; D not certain. Germline CDR1 reads LNHDA; CDR2 reads SQIVND (reference sequence). V lost 0 bases to trimming and J lost 2 bases, with 2 bases between them. The CDR3 extends over 14 amino acids.

The V call is TRBV5-1, the J call TRBJ2-5, with TRBD1 matching over 7 bases. V shed 0 bases and J 4 bases; nucleotides not matched to a gene: 3. This CDR3 has 14 residues. Germline V gives CDR1 SGHRS, CDR2 YFSETQ. The CDR3 DNA follows: TGCGCCAGCAGCTTGGAGGGGGCAGGAGAGACCCAGTACTTC. As protein: CASSLEGAGETQYF.

The chain is built from TRBV11-2 and TRBJ1-6; a possible D gene is TRBD1 (6 bases). The CDR3 has 19 residues. Per germline, CDR1 SGHAT and CDR2 FQNNGV. Deletions cut 1 base from V and 10 bases from J, with 26 bases between. CDR3 amino acids: CASSLALPGRGDFDSPLHF. CDR3 in DNA: TGTGCCAGCAGCTTAGCCCTACCGGGCAGGGGAGATTTCGACTCACCCCTCCACTTT. Using reference TRBV11-2 and TRBJ1-6 for the parts outside the CDR3, the full variable domain is EAGVAQSPRYKIIEKRQSVAFWCNPISGHATLYWYQQILGQGPKLLIQFQNNGVVDDSQLPKDRFSAERLKGVDSTLKIQPAKLEDSAVYLCASSLALPGRGDFDSPLHFGNGTRLTVT.

The chain carries TRBV6-2 or TRBV6-3 and TRBJ2-5; D is tentatively TRBD1 or TRBD2 (7 bases each). Germline V gives CDR1 MNHEY, CDR2 SVGEGT. Trimming removed 2 bases at V and 5 bases at J, with 18 bases between. This CDR3 is built from 16 residues. The CDR3 DNA reads TGTGCCAGCAGTTACCCTACATCCCAGGGGGGGGAGACCCAGTACTTC. Protein: CASSYPTSQGGETQYF.

This rearrangement joins TRBV6-5 to TRBJ1-2; the match to TRBD1 covers 8 bases. There are 13 residues in the CDR3. The germline gives CDR1 MNHEY, CDR2 SVGAGI. Unmatched junction bases numbered 6, after V lost 4 bases and J lost 8 bases. CDR3 region: CASSSDRGRGYTF. The CDR3 coding sequence is TGTGCCAGCAGTTCAGACAGGGGTCGCGGCTACACCTTC.

In regard to this clone: The sample contains more than one DNA sequence encoding this CDR3. This sequence joins TRBV5-1 and TRBJ2-3; 9 bases agree with TRBD1. The CDR3 is made up of 16 amino acids. After removal of 4 bases from V and 0 bases from J, the junction contained 6 bases not matched to a gene. Germline V gene lookup returns CDR1 SGHRS and CDR2 YFSETQ. CDR3 bases: TGCGCCAGCAGCGCAACAGGGGGCCCTAGCACAGATACGCAGTATTTT. Protein sequence: CASSATGGPSTDTQYF.

The rearrangement links TRBV3-1 (or the pseudogene TRBV3-2) to TRBJ2-2, with no clear D. Between the trimmed V and J ends, which lost 0 bases and 6 bases, there was a span of 14 bases. Germline loops: CDR1 LGHDT, CDR2 YNNKEL (reference sequence). The CDR3 consists of 16 residues. The CDR3 loop is CASSQEAASFAGELFF. In nucleotides, the CDR3 is TGTGCCAGCAGCCAAGAGGCGGCGTCTTTCGCCGGGGAGCTGTTTTTT.

This clone was seen just once. The chain is built from TRBV12-3 or TRBV12-4 and TRBJ2-3, with D perhaps TRBD1 (6 bases). The CDR3 has 13 residues. The V end lost 8 bases, the J end lost 3 bases, and 12 bases lay between the germline ends. The CDR3 bases are TGTGCCAGCGAGGCCAGGGGAACAGATACGCAGTATTTT. It is translated as CASEARGTDTQYF.

The CDR3 DNA sequence: TGTGCCAGCAGCTTGGAGCCGATGGCTGAAGCTTTCTTT. This codes for CASSLEPMAEAFF. The chain carries TRBV5-5 and TRBJ1-1; D uncertain. Per the germline V gene, CDR1 is SGHKS and CDR2 is YYEKEE (reference sequence). This CDR3 has 13 residues. Trimming stripped 0 bases from V and 6 bases from J, with 9 bases between.

This chain links TRBV11-1 with TRBJ1-2, with a possible D match to TRBD1 (5 bases). Germline loops: CDR1 SGHAT, CDR2 FQDESV (reference sequence). CDR3 size: 14 residues. With 6 bases removed from V and 3 bases from J, the gap between germline ends came to 14 bases. Written as DNA, the CDR3 is TGTGCCAGCAGTCCCCCGGGGGTTGACTATGGCTACACCTTC. It encodes CASSPPGVDYGYTF.

The chain joins TRBV18 to TRBJ1-5, with unresolved D. Germline V gives CDR1 KGHSH, CDR2 LQKENI. The ends were cut back, 2 bases at V and 1 base at J, with 6 bases in the middle. The CDR3 has 14 residues. Here the CDR3 DNA reads TGTGCCAGCTCACCAGGAGTCAGCAATCAGCCCCAGCATTTT. It translates to CASSPGVSNQPQHF.